The rows below give T cell receptor beta chains drawn from one sample of a study of identifying expanded T cells in peripheral blood. Clones were read by immunoSEQ multiplex PCR, and TCRdb kept only the in-frame ones, dropping some. The data contain about 97,000 clones, about 91% of them seen just once; the ten biggest clones take up less than 15%. Material for sequencing was blood. These receptors were taken from a person aged 18 to 70 in good health. Both conserved end residues are trimmed from each CDR3. A D gene is named only where the DNA matches it firmly.

CDR3: ASSRDRGDYEQY
V: TRBV19
length: 12
D: TRBD1

CDR3: ASQNNYGYT
V: TRBV28
length: 9
D: .

CDR3: ASLGMGDTEAF
V: TRBV18
length: 11
D: .

CDR3: ASSFSGGAEFEKLF
V: TRBV28
length: 14
D: .

CDR3: ASNRDSNQPQH
V: TRBV2
length: 11
D: .

CDR3: ASRLNRGVNTEAF
V: TRBV28
length: 13
D: TRBD1

CDR3: AWIHSGAGYT
V: TRBV30
length: 10
D: .

CDR3: SVEGDREQY
V: TRBV20-1
length: 9
D: .

CDR3: ASTSEGNQPQH
V: TRBV6-6
length: 11
D: .

CDR3: ASSSFGRGAAKNIQY
V: TRBV7-2
length: 15
D: TRBD2

CDR3: AIRPEDWKNEGTYEQY
V: TRBV10-3
length: 16
D: .

CDR3: ATRFIGQNYGYT
V: TRBV6-6
length: 12
D: .

CDR3: ASSLQSGLANNEQF
V: TRBV7-3
length: 14
D: .

CDR3: ASSSTGQEYQPQH
V: TRBV7-9
length: 13
D: TRBD1

CDR3: ASSQGPLGGTDTQY
V: TRBV4-3
length: 14
D: .

CDR3: ASSEWTGDRETQY
V: TRBV9
length: 13
D: TRBD1

CDR3: ASSKIDRGNSPLH
V: TRBV5-4
length: 13
D: TRBD1

CDR3: ASNHMGRDDEAF
V: TRBV5-1
length: 12
D: .

CDR3: ASSLVLEQY
V: TRBV7-9
length: 9
D: .

CDR3: ASSYLEGEPKLF
V: TRBV28
length: 12
D: .

CDR3: ASSIGGPVADTQY
V: TRBV19
length: 13
D: .

CDR3: ASSPKGGSGGTDTQY
V: TRBV18
length: 15
D: TRBD2

CDR3: ASRGTLNTEAF
V: TRBV6-6
length: 11
D: .

CDR3: ASTGRGSTDTQY
V: TRBV27
length: 12
D: .

CDR3: ASSIRGGVSNSPLH
V: TRBV7-6
length: 14
D: .

CDR3: ASRSISYNSPLH
V: TRBV27
length: 12
D: .

CDR3: ASSEDRVSNEQF
V: TRBV25-1
length: 12
D: TRBD1

CDR3: ASSVDPSGYEQY
V: TRBV9
length: 12
D: TRBD2

CDR3: ASSKEGRGPLRSGANVLT
V: TRBV21-1
length: 18
D: .

CDR3: ASSHLLAGEDNEQF
V: TRBV14
length: 14
D: TRBD2

CDR3: ASSPGSYEQY
V: TRBV7-9
length: 10
D: .

CDR3: ASSLKSAYGYT
V: TRBV28
length: 11
D: .

CDR3: ASSPYQASGGHSRTGELF
V: TRBV4-3
length: 18
D: TRBD2

CDR3: ARLHRDQLVGRFDEQF
V: TRBV2
length: 16
D: .

CDR3: ASSIVAGGPYDEQY
V: TRBV19
length: 14
D: TRBD2

CDR3: ASSSPPRDRNVNIQY
V: TRBV19
length: 15
D: TRBD1

CDR3: ASSPHGQGRSVSYGYT
V: TRBV5-4
length: 16
D: .

CDR3: SARSGNTGELF
V: TRBV29-1
length: 11
D: .

CDR3: ASSIEGAPQH
V: TRBV19
length: 10
D: .

CDR3: ASSPRSGKNEKLF
V: TRBV18
length: 13
D: .

CDR3: ASSPTGDGANVLT
V: TRBV5-5
length: 13
D: TRBD1

CDR3: ASSPNSGSAGEQY
V: TRBV7-7
length: 13
D: TRBD2

CDR3: ASKRQRDSYEQY
V: TRBV2
length: 12
D: .

CDR3: ASSLGDQPQH
V: TRBV7-9
length: 10
D: .

CDR3: AGRRYTEAF
V: TRBV7-9
length: 9
D: .

CDR3: ASSADYRTEAF
V: TRBV27
length: 11
D: .

CDR3: ASSYSGVETQY
V: TRBV6-6
length: 11
D: .

CDR3: ASSTGQGSSYNEQF
V: TRBV19
length: 14
D: TRBD1

CDR3: ASTRTGGFHYGYT
V: TRBV19
length: 13
D: TRBD1

CDR3: ASSKGTGQRGQPQH
V: TRBV19
length: 14
D: .

CDR3: ASSDAGDDQPQH
V: TRBV6-4
length: 12
D: .

CDR3: ASSRQETQY
V: TRBV18
length: 9
D: .

CDR3: ASSSPGQGIEDTQY
V: TRBV19
length: 14
D: TRBD1

CDR3: ASSILLQGAQAF
V: TRBV19
length: 12
D: TRBD1

CDR3: ASTTWGQGENQPQH
V: TRBV19
length: 14
D: TRBD1

CDR3: ATSSGDGGTKNIQY
V: TRBV15
length: 14
D: .

CDR3: AGMGEMVQY
V: TRBV6-6
length: 9
D: .